The entry below describes one T cell receptor (beta chain). These data come from a study of shared clonotypes between healthy human individuals. As defined, naive CD8 cells were CD45RO-negative and positively selected for CCR7, with terminally differentiated effector memory CD45RA+ cells excluded. Here immunoSEQ multiplex PCR was the method, and the copy in TCRdb shows in-frame clones only, minus some. The table shows about 2,200,000 clones, with 85% to 95% occurring only once. V shed 5 bases and J shed 6 bases, with 17 bases lying between them. Germline V gives CDR1 SGHVS, CDR2 FNYEAQ. The CDR3 runs to 14 residues.

The V call is TRBV7-6, the J call TRBJ2-7; D is perhaps TRBD1 (6 bases). Sequencing was carried out using naive CD8+ T cells from PBMCs. The source of this sequence is a young man in good health. Some clones in this sample may be carry-over from other donors' samples. The CDR3 sequence is CASSHQGPRGEQYF. The CDR3 DNA sequence: TGTGCCAGCAGCCACCAGGGGCCTCGGGGCGAGCAGTACTTC.